This T cell receptor (beta chain) stems from a study of vaccination and CD4 T cells after COVID-19. With the Oncomine TCR Beta short-read assay, DNA from cultured CD4+ T cells was sequenced. After culture, CD4+ T cells served as the source for genomic DNA extraction. TCRdb re-called the PCR reads through MiXCR, storing one row per CDR3 protein. The sample lists 10,000 or so distinct CDR3 sequences, approximately 49% occurring once. V lost 5 bases and J lost 3, with 16 bases in between. The CDR3 length is 15 residues. Per germline, CDR1 SGHTA and CDR2 FQGTGA. Stated treatment: approximately nine-day PBMC culture with coronavirus spike peptide pools or control peptides (ViraFEST assay). Having spent nine to eleven days in culture, CD4+ T cells were then isolated by negative selection. With regard to this clonotype: Its antigen remains unidentified.

Material: CD4+ T cells from blood, cultured in vitro. The J gene is TRBJ2-5, the V gene TRBV7-3, with a tentative D call TRBD1 (6 bases). The TCR was taken from a human donor who had recovered from COVID-19. This CDR3 reads CASSLEGTLKETQYF. In DNA, the CDR3 is TGTGCCAGCAGCCTAGAGGGGACACTAAAAGAGACCCAGTACTTC.